Shown below are 16 T cell receptor beta chains from a single sample sequenced in a study of T-cell reconstitution after alpha-beta-depleted transplantation in children (dated by TCRdb to the mid-2010s). The treatment or condition label for this specimen denotes: allogeneic hematopoietic cell transplantation with graft depleted of TCRalphabeta T cells and CD19 B cells. The library came from PCR. Data came from an Illumina HiSeq 2500. To normalize quantification of the TCRbeta repertoire, the TCR libraries were built with molecular barcoding that relied on unique molecular identifiers. TCRdb handled the public reads itself, with Q25 trimming in fastp and clone calling in MiXCR, and kept productive beta chains. Here each entry gathers all rows of one CDR3 protein and keeps the most common genes and DNA. The sample profile shows fewer than 550,000 distinct CDR3 sequences; roughly 10% of them were found once. Approximately 15% of the sample belongs to the ten largest clones.

The sequencing used PBMCs, mostly from graft donor cells, collected 180 days after TCRalphabeta/CD19-depleted stem cell transplant. These TCRs come from a female patient between 2 and 15 years old who had a stem cell transplant for aplastic anemia, so the T cells may come from the graft donor.

This clonotype was counted between two and nine times. The CDR3 region is CASSQDSHTGGIQGYTF. As DNA, the CDR3 is TGCGCCAGCAGCCAAGACTCACACACAGGGGGCATCCAGGGCTACACCTTC. J is TRBJ1-2 and V is TRBV4-3, with 9 nucleotides matching TRBD1. J gave up 8 bases and V 0 bases, and 13 bases lay outside the gene matches. The CDR3 consists of 17 residues. In germline, CDR1 is LGHNA, CDR2 YSLEER.

This clonotype was counted between two and nine times. The V call is TRBV5-4, the J call TRBJ2-3; 7 positions match TRBD2. The junction had 12 bases not matched to a gene; V was cut back by 1 base and J by 7 bases. The germline V gene encodes CDR1 SGHNT and CDR2 YYREEE (reference sequence). The CDR3 spans 16 residues. The CDR3 nucleotides are TGTGCCAGCAGCTTGATGAAGGCTAGCGGCCTCAATACGCAGTATTTT. This gives the protein CASSLMKASGLNTQYF.

There are many counts of this clonotype. The rearrangement uses TRBV2 and TRBJ1-1, with no clear D. Trimming took off 0 bases at V and 12 bases at J, with 8 bases between the two ends. CDR1 and CDR2 from the germline V gene are SNHLY and FYNNEI. CDR3 length: 11 amino acids. CDR3 protein: CASSEALLTFF. CDR3 bases: TGTGCCAGCAGTGAAGCGCTTCTTACTTTCTTT.

This chain joins TRBV15 and TRBJ2-3; D is perhaps TRBD1 (7 bases). The CDR3 is made up of 16 amino acids. Germline assignment: CDR1 LNHNV and CDR2 YYDKDF (reference sequence). Trimming cost V 2 bases and J 2 bases, with 14 bases left between them. The CDR3 reads CATSRRTGLPTDTQYF. The CDR3, as DNA: TGTGCCACCAGCAGAAGGACAGGACTACCCACAGATACGCAGTATTTT.

This clonotype appeared a single time. The chain recombines TRBV14 with TRBJ2-1; TRBD2 agrees at 7 bases. Germline assignment: CDR1 SGHDN and CDR2 FVKESK. J gave up 9 bases and V 1 base, and 6 bases lay outside the gene matches. The CDR3 is 14 amino acids. As DNA, the CDR3 is TGTGCCAGCAGCCAAGCGGGACTACTCTTTGAGCAGTTCTTC. It yields the protein CASSQAGLLFEQFF. Variable domain in full (rest from reference TRBV14 and TRBJ2-1): EAGVTQFPSHSVIEKGQTVTLRCDPISGHDNLYWYRRVMGKEIKFLLHFVKESKQDESGMPNNRFLAERTGGTYSTLKVQPAELEDSGVYFCASSQAGLLFEQFFGPGTRLTVL.

This clonotype was recorded a few times. This chain links TRBV9 with TRBJ2-5; perhaps D is TRBD1 or TRBD2 (5 bases each). Germline V CDR1 and CDR2: SGDLS, YYNGEE. The V end lost 0 bases, the J end lost 4 bases, and 13 bases lay between the germline ends. The CDR3 sequence is 15 residues long. The CDR3 DNA reads TGTGCCAGCAGCGTAGGAACCGGGACGGGAGAGACCCAGTACTTC. Translated, it gives CASSVGTGTGETQYF.

The CDR3, as DNA: TGCAGCGTTGTTCACCGGGAGAGGGACGGGAATGAGCAGTTCTTC. Translated: CSVVHRERDGNEQFF. V is TRBV29-1 and J is TRBJ2-1; D is possibly TRBD2 (6 bases). The V end lost 4 bases, the J end lost 7 bases, and 20 bases lay between the germline ends. CDR1 is SQVTM and CDR2 is ANQGSEA in the germline V gene. The CDR3 runs 15 residues.

The chain employs TRBV29-1 and TRBJ1-1; D ambiguous. Trimming took 7 bases from V and 4 from J, leaving 10 bases between them. The CDR3 has 11 amino acids. Germline V gives CDR1 SQVTM, CDR2 ANQGSEA. CDR3 residues: CSGGGPTEAFF. DNA for the CDR3: TGCAGCGGAGGAGGGCCCACTGAAGCTTTCTTT.

V gene TRBV7-8 combines with J gene TRBJ1-2, with D uncertain. CDR3 length: 17 amino acids. Trimming pared 3 bases from V and 4 bases from J, leaving 21 bases between. The germline V gene encodes CDR1 SGHVS and CDR2 FQNEAQ. CDR3 in amino acids: CASSFFAGNEGLYGYTF. The DNA for the CDR3 is TGTGCCAGCAGCTTTTTTGCGGGAAATGAAGGGCTCTATGGCTACACCTTC.

The CDR3, as DNA: TGTGCCAGCAGCCAAACTAGCGGTGAGAGGAATGAGCAGTTCTTC. This translates into CASSQTSGERNEQFF. The V and J genes are TRBV7-9 and TRBJ2-1; 8 bases line up with TRBD2. Germline V lookup: CDR1 SEHNR, CDR2 FQNEAQ (reference sequence). CDR3 length equals 15 residues. J lost 7 bases, V lost 5 bases, and 10 bases had no gene match.

The gene calls are TRBV28 and TRBJ2-7, with 8 bases lining up with TRBD1. The CDR3 covers 14 residues. From germline, CDR1 is MDHEN and CDR2 SYDVKM. The J segment lost 3 bases and the V segment lost 6 bases, leaving 7 bases of the junction unmatched. In DNA, the CDR3 is TGTGCCAGCAGGACGACAGGGGCGAACTACGAGCAGTACTTC. Translation: CASRTTGANYEQYF.

On this clonotype: One end of the junction is discordant with germline, which a read error may explain. The CDR3 spells CASARLGDSSYNDQFF. The CDR3, as DNA: TGTGCCAGCGCCCGACTGGGTGATAGCTCCTACAATGACCAGTTCTTC. V and J are TRBV18 and TRBJ2-1; D not certain. This CDR3 has 16 amino acids. Germline V CDR1 and CDR2: KGHSH, LQKENI.

This clonotype was seen only a few times. The chain is built from TRBV2 and TRBJ2-1; tentative D call: TRBD2 (6 bases). Trimming cost V 2 bases and J 3 bases, with 11 bases left between them. Germline CDR1 and CDR2: SNHLY and FYNNEI. The CDR3 sequence is 15 residues long. In DNA form, the CDR3 reads TGTGCCAGCAGTGAACCAACTAGCAGCTACAATGAGCAGTTCTTC. It is translated as CASSEPTSSYNEQFF. Using reference TRBV2 and TRBJ2-1 for the parts outside the CDR3, the full variable domain is EPEVTQTPSHQVTQMGQEVILRCVPISNHLYFYWYRQILGQKVEFLVSFYNNEISEKSEIFDDQFSVERPDGSNFTLKIRSTKLEDSAMYFCASSEPTSSYNEQFFGPGTRLTVL.

This clonotype was observed a handful of times. The J gene is TRBJ2-7, the V gene TRBV5-1; tentatively, D is TRBD2 (6 bases). The CDR3 is 17 residues long. Germline V gene lookup returns CDR1 SGHRS and CDR2 YFSETQ. Trimming took 1 base from V and 1 from J, leaving 18 bases between them. CDR3 amino acids: CASSLKYEAGGSYEQYF. In DNA, the CDR3 is TGCGCCAGCAGCTTGAAGTATGAGGCCGGGGGTTCCTACGAGCAGTACTTC.

The chain joins TRBV18 to TRBJ1-1; D possibly corresponds to TRBD1 (6 bases). The germline CDR1 and CDR2 sequences are KGHSH and LQKENI. Trimming left V 3 bases short and J 6 bases short, with 17 bases between. The length of the CDR3 is 15 residues. The CDR3 loop reads CASSPALGGLAEAFF. The CDR3 DNA is TGTGCCAGCTCACCCGCGCTGGGGGGCCTCGCTGAAGCTTTCTTT.

V usage is TRBV14 and J usage is TRBJ2-7, with D tentatively TRBD1 (6 bases). There are 17 residues in the CDR3. Trimming took off 1 base at V and 3 bases at J, with 19 bases between the two ends. Germline CDR1 and CDR2: SGHDN and FVKESK. The CDR3 sequence: CASSQGRPVTGFYEQYF. The DNA of the CDR3 is TGTGCCAGCAGCCAAGGGCGCCCCGTGACAGGATTCTACGAGCAGTACTTC.